This T cell receptor (beta chain) was recovered during a study of blood T cell repertoires in COVID-19. Across the whole study: T cells, B-cell-depleted T cells, or PBMCs provided the cDNA or gDNA that served as material.

Assay used: immunoSEQ multiplex PCR; TCRdb lists only in-frame clones, some missing. The sample contains about 280,000 clones, around 85% of which appear only once. The sample consisted of peripheral blood. This receptor was taken from a woman younger than 45 who had recovered from COVID-19.

The CDR3 reads CASSYPGTSGRDTQYF. The DNA of the CDR3 is TGTGCCAGCAGTTACCCCGGGACTTCGGGGAGGGATACGCAGTATTTT. The V and J genes are TRBV28 and TRBJ2-3; D perhaps matches TRBD2 (6 bases). Germline loops: CDR1 MDHEN, CDR2 SYDVKM. The CDR3 has 16 residues. The V and J ends lost 4 bases and 6 bases respectively, with 20 bases between them.